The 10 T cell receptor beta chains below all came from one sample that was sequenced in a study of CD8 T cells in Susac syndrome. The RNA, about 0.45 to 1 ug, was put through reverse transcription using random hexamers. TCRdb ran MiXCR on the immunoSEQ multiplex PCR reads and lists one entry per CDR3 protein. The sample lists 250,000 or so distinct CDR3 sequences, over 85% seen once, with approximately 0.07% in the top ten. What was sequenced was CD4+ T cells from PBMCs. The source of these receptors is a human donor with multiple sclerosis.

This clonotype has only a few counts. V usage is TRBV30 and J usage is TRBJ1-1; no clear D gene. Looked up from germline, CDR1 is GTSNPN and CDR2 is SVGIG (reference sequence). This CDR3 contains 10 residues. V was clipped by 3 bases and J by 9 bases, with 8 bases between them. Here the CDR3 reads CAWRSGKAFF. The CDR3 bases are TGTGCCTGGAGAAGTGGTAAAGCTTTCTTT.

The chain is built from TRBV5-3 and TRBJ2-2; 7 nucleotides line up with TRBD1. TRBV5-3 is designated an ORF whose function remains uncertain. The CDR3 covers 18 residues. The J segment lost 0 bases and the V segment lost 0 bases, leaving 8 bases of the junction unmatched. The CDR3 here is CARSLATGVHANTGELFF. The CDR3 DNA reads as TGTGCCAGAAGCTTGGCCACAGGGGTCCACGCGAACACCGGGGAGCTGTTTTTT.

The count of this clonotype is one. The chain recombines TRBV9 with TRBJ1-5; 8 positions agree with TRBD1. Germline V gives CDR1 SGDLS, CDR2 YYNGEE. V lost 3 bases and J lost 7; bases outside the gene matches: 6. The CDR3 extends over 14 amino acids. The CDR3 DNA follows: TGTGCCAGCAGCGCAGACAGGGGAGGCCAGCCCCAGCATTTT. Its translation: CASSADRGGQPQHF.

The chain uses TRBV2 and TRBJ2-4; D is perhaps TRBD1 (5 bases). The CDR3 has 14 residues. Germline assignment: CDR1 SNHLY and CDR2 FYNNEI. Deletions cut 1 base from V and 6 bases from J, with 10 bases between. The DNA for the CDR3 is TGTGCCAGCAGTGAAGAGGGGATAGGAAACATTCAGTACTTC. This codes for CASSEEGIGNIQYF.

The CDR3 protein is CASSHPGKSSYEQYV. The CDR3 DNA follows: TGCGCCAGCAGCCACCCAGGGAAGAGCTCCTACGAGCAGTACGTC. The gene calls are TRBV4-1 and TRBJ2-7, with a weak D call TRBD1 (5 bases). With 3 bases removed from V and 0 bases from J, the gap between germline ends came to 12 bases. The CDR3 sequence is 15 residues long. Looked up from germline, CDR1 is MGHRA and CDR2 is YSYEKL.

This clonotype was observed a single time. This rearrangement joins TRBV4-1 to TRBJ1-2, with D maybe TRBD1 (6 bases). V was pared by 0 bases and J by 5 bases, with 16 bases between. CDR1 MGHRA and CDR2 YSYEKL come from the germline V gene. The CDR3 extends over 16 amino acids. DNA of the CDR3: TGCGCCAGCAGCCAAGACGGGGGCAGGGGATATTATGGCTACACCTTC. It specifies CASSQDGGRGYYGYTF.

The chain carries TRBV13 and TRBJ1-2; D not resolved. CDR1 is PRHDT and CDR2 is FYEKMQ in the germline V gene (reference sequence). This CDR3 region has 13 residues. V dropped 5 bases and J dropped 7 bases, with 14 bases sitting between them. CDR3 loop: CASSASDLGGYTF. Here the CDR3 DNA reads TGTGCCAGCAGCGCATCGGACCTCGGTGGCTACACCTTC.

The CDR3 DNA reads as TGTGCCATCACTCCGGGACAGAACACCGGGGAGCTGTTTTTT. This gives the protein CAITPGQNTGELFF. This chain links TRBV10-3 with TRBJ2-2; TRBD1 might be the D (6 bases). Per germline, CDR1 ENHRY and CDR2 SYGVKD. This CDR3 is built from 14 residues. V lost 7 bases and J 1 base, leaving 10 bases between the germline ends.

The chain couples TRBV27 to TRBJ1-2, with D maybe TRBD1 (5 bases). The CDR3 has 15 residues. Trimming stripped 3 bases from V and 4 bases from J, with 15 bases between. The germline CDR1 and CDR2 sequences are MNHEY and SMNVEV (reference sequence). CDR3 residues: CASSFIQVLPYGYTF. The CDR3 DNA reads TGTGCCAGCAGTTTTATACAGGTTCTACCCTATGGCTACACCTTC.

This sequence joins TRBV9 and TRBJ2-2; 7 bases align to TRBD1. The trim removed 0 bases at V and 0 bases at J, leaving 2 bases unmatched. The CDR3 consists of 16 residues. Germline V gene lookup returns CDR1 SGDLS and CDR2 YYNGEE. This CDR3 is CASSVGGGTNTGELFF. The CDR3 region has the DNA TGTGCCAGCAGCGTAGGAGGGGGCACGAACACCGGGGAGCTGTTTTTT.